What follows is one T cell receptor (beta chain) and its context. J was trimmed by 2 bases and V by 4 bases; bases with no gene match: 2. Germline-derived CDR1 and CDR2 are LGHNA and YNFKEQ. This CDR3 is 15 amino acids long. These data come from a study of blood T cell repertoires in COVID-19. About the study: Samples taken during acute and convalescent COVID-19 were collected in the United States, Italy and Spain. From T cells, B-cell-depleted T cells, or PBMCs came the material, which was cDNA or gDNA.

Original handling: Scientists estimated how many nucleated cells there were by amplifying reference gene primers. Clones were sequenced by immunoSEQ multiplex PCR, and TCRdb holds only the in-frame ones, with some missing. For V, J and clone size, that table is used; D and trimming come from the DNA. Among about 400,000 clones, more than 75% were seen once, and the ten largest hold less than 3.5%. This chain connects TRBV4-2 to TRBJ2-7; 13 positions agree with TRBD2. This TCR was recovered from a human donor in a cohort sampled during active COVID-19. The sequencing sample was made of peripheral blood. The CDR3: CASSLGTSGAYEQYF. In DNA form, the CDR3 reads TGTGCCAGCAGCCTTGGGACTAGCGGGGCCTACGAGCAGTACTTC.